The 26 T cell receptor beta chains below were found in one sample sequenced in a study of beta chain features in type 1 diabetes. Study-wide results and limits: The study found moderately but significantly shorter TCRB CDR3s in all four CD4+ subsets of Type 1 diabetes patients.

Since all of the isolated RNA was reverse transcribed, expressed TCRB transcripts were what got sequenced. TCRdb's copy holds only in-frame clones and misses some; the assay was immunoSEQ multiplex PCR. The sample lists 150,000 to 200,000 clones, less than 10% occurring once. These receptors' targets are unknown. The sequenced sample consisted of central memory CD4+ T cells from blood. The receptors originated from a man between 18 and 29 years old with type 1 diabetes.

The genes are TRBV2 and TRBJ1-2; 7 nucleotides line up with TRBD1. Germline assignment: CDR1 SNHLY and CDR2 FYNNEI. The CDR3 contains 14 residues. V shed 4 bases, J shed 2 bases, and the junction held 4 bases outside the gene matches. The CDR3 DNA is TGTGCCAGCAGTGCCGACAGGGTGAACTATGGCTACACCTTC. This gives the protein CASSADRVNYGYTF. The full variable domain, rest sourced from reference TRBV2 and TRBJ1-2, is EPEVTQTPSHQVTQMGQEVILRCVPISNHLYFYWYRQILGQKVEFLVSFYNNEISEKSEIFDDQFSVERPDGSNFTLKIRSTKLEDSAMYFCASSADRVNYGYTFGSGTRLTVV.

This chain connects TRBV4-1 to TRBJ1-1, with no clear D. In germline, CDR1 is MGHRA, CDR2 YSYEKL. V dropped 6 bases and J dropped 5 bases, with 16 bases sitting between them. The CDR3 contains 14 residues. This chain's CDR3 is CASRGGMRGTEAFF. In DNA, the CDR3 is TGCGCCAGCAGAGGAGGGATGAGAGGGACTGAAGCTTTCTTT.

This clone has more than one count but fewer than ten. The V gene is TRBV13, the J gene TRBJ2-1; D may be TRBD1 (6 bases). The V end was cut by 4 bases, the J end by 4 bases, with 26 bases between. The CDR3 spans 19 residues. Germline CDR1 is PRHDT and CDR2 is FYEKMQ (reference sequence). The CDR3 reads CASSSTFRAMGAEYNEQFF. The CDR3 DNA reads TGTGCCAGCAGCTCTACCTTTAGGGCCATGGGGGCGGAGTACAATGAGCAGTTCTTC.

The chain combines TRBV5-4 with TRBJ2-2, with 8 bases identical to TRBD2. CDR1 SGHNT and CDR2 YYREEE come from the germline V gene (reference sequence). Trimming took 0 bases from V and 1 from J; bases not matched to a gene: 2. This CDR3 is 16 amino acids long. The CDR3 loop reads CASSLERGLNTGELFF. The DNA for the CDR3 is TGTGCCAGCAGCTTGGAGCGGGGGTTGAACACCGGGGAGCTGTTTTTT.

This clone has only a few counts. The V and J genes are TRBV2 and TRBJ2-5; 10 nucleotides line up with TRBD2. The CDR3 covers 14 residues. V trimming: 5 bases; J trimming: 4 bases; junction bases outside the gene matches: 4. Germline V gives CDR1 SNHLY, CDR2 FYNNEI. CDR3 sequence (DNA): TGTGCCAGCAGTTCACGGACTAGCGGAGAGACCCAGTACTTC. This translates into CASSSRTSGETQYF.

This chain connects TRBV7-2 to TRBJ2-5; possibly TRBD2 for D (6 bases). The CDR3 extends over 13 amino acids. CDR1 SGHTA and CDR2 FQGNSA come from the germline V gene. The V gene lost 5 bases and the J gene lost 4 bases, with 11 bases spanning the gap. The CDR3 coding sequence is TGTGCCAGCAGCGAGGGACTTCGAGAGACCCAGTACTTC. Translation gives CASSEGLRETQYF.

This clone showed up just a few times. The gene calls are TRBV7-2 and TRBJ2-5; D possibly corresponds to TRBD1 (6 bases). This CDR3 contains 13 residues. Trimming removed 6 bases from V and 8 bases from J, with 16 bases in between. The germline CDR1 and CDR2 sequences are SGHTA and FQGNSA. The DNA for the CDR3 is TGTGCCAGCAGTCCGGGACAACTTGTTACCCAGTACTTC. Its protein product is CASSPGQLVTQYF.

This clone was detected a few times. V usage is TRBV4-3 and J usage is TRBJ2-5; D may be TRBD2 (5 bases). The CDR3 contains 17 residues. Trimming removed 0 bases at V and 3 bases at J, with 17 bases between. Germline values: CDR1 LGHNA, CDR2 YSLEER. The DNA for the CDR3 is TGCGCCAGCAGCCAAGAAAGTCTTGGCTACGGGGAAGAGACCCAGTACTTC. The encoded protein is CASSQESLGYGEETQYF.

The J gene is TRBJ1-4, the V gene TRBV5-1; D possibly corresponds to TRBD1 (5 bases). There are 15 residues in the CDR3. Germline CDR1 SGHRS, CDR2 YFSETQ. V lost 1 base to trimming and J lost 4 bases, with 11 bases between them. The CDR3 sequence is CASSLYGTDNEKLFF. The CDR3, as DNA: TGCGCCAGCAGCTTGTACGGGACTGATAATGAAAAACTGTTTTTT.

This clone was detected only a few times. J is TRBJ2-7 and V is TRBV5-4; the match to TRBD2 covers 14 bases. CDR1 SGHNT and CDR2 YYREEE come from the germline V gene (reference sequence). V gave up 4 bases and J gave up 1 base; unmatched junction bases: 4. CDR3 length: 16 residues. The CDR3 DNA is TGTGCCAGCAGCAGGGGACTAGCGGGAGAATCCTACGAGCAGTACTTC. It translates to CASSRGLAGESYEQYF.

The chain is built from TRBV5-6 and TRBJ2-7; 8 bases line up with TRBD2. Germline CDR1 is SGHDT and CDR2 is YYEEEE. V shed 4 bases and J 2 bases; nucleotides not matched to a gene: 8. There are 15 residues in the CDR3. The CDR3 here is CASSRLTLAAYEQYF. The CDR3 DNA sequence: TGTGCCAGCAGCCGACTGACACTAGCGGCCTACGAGCAGTACTTC.

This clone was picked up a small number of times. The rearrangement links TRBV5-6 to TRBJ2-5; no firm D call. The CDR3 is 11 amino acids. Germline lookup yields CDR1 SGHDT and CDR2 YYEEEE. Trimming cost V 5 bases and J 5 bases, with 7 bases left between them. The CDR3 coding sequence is TGTGCCAGCAGTCTCTATGAGACCCAGTACTTC. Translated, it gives CASSLYETQYF.

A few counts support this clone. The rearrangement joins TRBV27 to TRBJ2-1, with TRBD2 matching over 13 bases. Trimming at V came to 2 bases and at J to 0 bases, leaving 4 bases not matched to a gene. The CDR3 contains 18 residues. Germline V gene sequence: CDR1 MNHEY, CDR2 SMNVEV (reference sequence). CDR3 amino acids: CASSLRLAGGTSYNEQFF. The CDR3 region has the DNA TGTGCCAGCAGTTTACGACTAGCGGGGGGTACCTCCTACAATGAGCAGTTCTTC.

The CDR3 bases are TGTGCCTGGAGTGTAGACAGTGGGTGGGGGGAGCTGTTTTTT. It encodes CAWSVDSGWGELFF. The rearrangement joins TRBV30 to TRBJ2-2; D might be TRBD1 (5 bases). This CDR3 contains 14 residues. With 0 bases removed from V and 8 bases from J, the gap between germline ends came to 13 bases. The V gene's germline CDR1 is GTSNPN and CDR2 SVGIG (reference sequence).

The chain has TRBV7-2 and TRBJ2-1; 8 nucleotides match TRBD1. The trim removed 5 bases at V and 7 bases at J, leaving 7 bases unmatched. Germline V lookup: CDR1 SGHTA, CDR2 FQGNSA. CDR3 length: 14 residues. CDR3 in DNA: TGTGCCAGCAGCCCGGACAGGGCCCCGAATGAGCAGTTCTTC. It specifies CASSPDRAPNEQFF. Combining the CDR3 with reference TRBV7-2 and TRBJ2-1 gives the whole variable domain GAGVSQSPSNKVTEKGKDVELRCDPISGHTALYWYRQSLGQGLEFLIYFQGNSAPDKSGLPSDRFSAERTGGSVSTLTIQRTQQEDSAVYLCASSPDRAPNEQFFGPGTRLTVL.

CDR3 in DNA: TGTGCCAGCAGTCGCGGGACAGAAGAGACCCAGTACTTC. Translated: CASSRGTEETQYF. This sequence joins TRBV28 and TRBJ2-5, with a tentative D call TRBD1 (7 bases). The CDR3 covers 13 residues. Trimming stripped 5 bases from V and 3 bases from J, with 10 bases between. CDR1 and CDR2 from the germline V gene are MDHEN and SYDVKM.

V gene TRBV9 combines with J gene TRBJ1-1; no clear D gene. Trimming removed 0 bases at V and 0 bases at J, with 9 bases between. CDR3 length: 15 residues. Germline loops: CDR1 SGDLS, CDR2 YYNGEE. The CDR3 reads CASSVANTMNTEAFF. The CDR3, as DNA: TGTGCCAGCAGCGTAGCAAACACGATGAACACTGAAGCTTTCTTT.

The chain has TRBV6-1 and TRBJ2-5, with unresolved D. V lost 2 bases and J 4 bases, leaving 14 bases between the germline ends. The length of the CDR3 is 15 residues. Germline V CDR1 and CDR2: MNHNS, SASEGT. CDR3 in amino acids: CASSESTHLGETQYF. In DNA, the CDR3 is TGTGCCAGCAGTGAATCGACACACTTGGGAGAGACCCAGTACTTC.

The CDR3 here is CAWRRRGGDEAFF. The CDR3 bases are TGTGCCTGGAGGAGGCGGGGGGGAGATGAAGCTTTCTTT. This chain connects TRBV30 to TRBJ1-1, with D maybe TRBD1 (5 bases). V gave up 3 bases and J gave up 7 bases, with 15 bases separating them. Germline V gene sequence: CDR1 GTSNPN, CDR2 SVGIG (reference sequence). The CDR3 runs to 13 residues.

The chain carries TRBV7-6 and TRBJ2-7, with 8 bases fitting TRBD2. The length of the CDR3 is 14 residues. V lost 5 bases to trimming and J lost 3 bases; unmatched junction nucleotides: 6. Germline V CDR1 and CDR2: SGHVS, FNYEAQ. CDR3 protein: CASSPGLVHYEQYF. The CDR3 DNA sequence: TGTGCCAGCAGCCCGGGACTAGTCCACTACGAGCAGTACTTC.

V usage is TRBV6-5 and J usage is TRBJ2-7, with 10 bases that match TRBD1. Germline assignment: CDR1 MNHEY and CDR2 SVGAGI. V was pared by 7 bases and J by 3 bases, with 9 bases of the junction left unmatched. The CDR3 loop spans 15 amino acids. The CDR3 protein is CASKPGTGDYYEQYF. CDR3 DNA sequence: TGTGCCAGCAAACCCGGGACAGGGGACTACTACGAGCAGTACTTC.

The CDR3 sequence: CASSKTRACGYGYTF. Written as DNA, the CDR3 is TGTGCCAGCAGCAAAACCAGGGCCTGTGGCTATGGCTACACCTTC. The rearrangement joins TRBV21-1 to TRBJ1-2; the listed D gene, TRBD1, was not tested against the DNA. TRBV21-1 is recorded as a pseudogene. The CDR3 has 15 amino acids.

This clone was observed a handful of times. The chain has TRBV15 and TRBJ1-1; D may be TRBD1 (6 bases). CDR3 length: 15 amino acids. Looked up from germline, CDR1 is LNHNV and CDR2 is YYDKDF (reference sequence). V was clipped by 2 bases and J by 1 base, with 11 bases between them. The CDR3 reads CATSRLQGANTEAFF. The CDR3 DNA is TGTGCCACCAGCAGATTACAGGGCGCGAACACTGAAGCTTTCTTT. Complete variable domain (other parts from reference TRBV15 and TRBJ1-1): DAMVIQNPRYQVTQFGKPVTLSCSQTLNHNVMYWYQQKSSQAPKLLFHYYDKDFNNEADTPDNFQSRRPNTSFCFLDIRSPGLGDTAMYLCATSRLQGANTEAFFGQGTRLTVV.

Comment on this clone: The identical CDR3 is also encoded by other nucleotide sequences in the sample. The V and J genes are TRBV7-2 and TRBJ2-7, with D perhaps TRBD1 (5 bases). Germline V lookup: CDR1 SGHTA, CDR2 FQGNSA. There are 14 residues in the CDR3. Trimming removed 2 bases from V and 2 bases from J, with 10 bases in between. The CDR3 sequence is CASSLQGGTYEQYF. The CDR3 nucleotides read TGTGCCAGCAGCTTACAGGGTGGGACCTACGAGCAGTACTTC.

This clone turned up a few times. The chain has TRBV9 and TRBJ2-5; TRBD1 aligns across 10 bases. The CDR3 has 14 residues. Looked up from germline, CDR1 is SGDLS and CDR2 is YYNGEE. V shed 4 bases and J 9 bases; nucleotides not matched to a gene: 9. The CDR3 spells CASSSRTGTGAQYF. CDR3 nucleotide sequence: TGTGCCAGCAGCTCCCGGACCGGGACAGGGGCCCAGTACTTC.

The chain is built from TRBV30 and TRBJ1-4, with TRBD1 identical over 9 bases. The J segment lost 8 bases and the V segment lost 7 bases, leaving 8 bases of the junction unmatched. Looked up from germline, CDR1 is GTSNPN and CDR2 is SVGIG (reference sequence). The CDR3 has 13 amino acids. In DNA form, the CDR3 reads TGTGCCTTAGACAGGGGGAGTCGGGAAAAACTGTTTTTT. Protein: CALDRGSREKLFF.